These T cell receptor beta chains were read from a single sample in a study of cytomegalovirus exposure and HLA in healthy donors. TCRdb keeps only in-frame clones here, not all; method: immunoSEQ multiplex PCR. The sample has about 98,000 clones; about 88% are singletons. Material: PBMCs. Receptors originate from a man aged 18-30 years in good health and CMV-seropositive. Each CDR3 is given with its conserved first and last residue. The order of the fields is clone size, D gene, J gene, V gene, CDR3 DNA, CDR3 protein. The D gene is left open where the match is weak. Size tells how often a clone was seen (once, few, many) or the class of an expanded clone, and some rows leave it out.

>.|TRBD2|TRBJ2-3|TRBV4-3
TGCGCCAGCAGCGGTCGGGCGGCGGGAGAGAGCACAGATACGCAGTATTTT
CASSGRAAGESTDTQYF
>.|TRBD2|TRBJ2-3|TRBV7-8
TGTGCCAGCAGCTTGACTAGCCTTCCCGCAGATACGCAGTATTTT
CASSLTSLPADTQYF
>.|TRBD1|TRBJ1-2|TRBV7-6
TGTGCCAGCAGCATGTCTTCTACGACAGGGGACTATGGCTACACCTTC
CASSMSSTTGDYGYTF
>.|TRBD1|TRBJ2-7|TRBV5-1
TGCGCCAGCAGCATAGGACAGGGGGCAAGCTCCTACGAGCAGTACTTC
CASSIGQGASSYEQYF
>.|.|TRBJ1-5|TRBV19
TGTGCCAGTAGGGAACAGGGTTATAGCAATCAGCCCCAGCATTTT
CASREQGYSNQPQHF
>.|TRBD2|TRBJ2-2|TRBV7-8
TGTGCCAGCAGCTTAACCTCGGGGGGACCCGGGGAGCTGTTTTTT
CASSLTSGGPGELFF
>.|TRBD2|TRBJ2-1|TRBV11-2
TGTGCCAGCAGCTTGACAGCTAGCGGGCCAGATTTCTTC
CASSLTASGPDFF
>.|.|TRBJ2-1|TRBV7-9
TGTGCCAGCAGCTTCGCTCAACAGGGAAATGAGCAGTTCTTC
CASSFAQQGNEQFF
>.|.|TRBJ2-2|TRBV18
TGTGCCAGCTCACCGCCGGGACAGAACACCGGGGAGCTGTTTTTT
CASSPPGQNTGELFF
>.|TRBD2|TRBJ2-7|TRBV5-1
TGCGCCAGCACGCGAGGGCTAGCGGGGGGGCCAGGGGTACACGAGCAGTACTTC
CASTRGLAGGPGVHEQYF
>.|.|TRBJ2-7|TRBV11-1
TGTGCCAGCAGACCACAGGGTGCCTACGAGCAGTACTTC
CASRPQGAYEQYF
>.|TRBD1|TRBJ1-6|TRBV15
TGTGCCACCAGCTCACAGCCACAGGGGGCATTTTCACCCCTCCACTTT
CATSSQPQGAFSPLHF
>.|TRBD1|TRBJ1-5|TRBV6-1
TGTGCCAGCAGGACGGGACAGCCCAATCAGCCCCAGCATTTT
CASRTGQPNQPQHF
>.|.|TRBJ1-3|TRBV9
TGTGCCAGCAGCCCAGGGGCCCTCAACTCTGGAAACACCATATATTTT
CASSPGALNSGNTIYF
>.|TRBD1|TRBJ2-2|TRBV19
TGTGCCAGTAGTACAAAGGGACAGGGTGTCGGGGAGCTGTTTTTT
CASSTKGQGVGELFF
>.|.|TRBJ2-6|TRBV4-2
TGTGCCAGCAGCCAAGTTGGGCGGGCCACTGGGGCCAACGTCCTGACTTTC
CASSQVGRATGANVLTF
>.|TRBD1|TRBJ2-7|TRBV7-8
TGTGCCAGCAGCGTGATGACAGGGTCAGTCGGTGGCGAGCAGTACTTC
CASSVMTGSVGGEQYF
>.|TRBD2|TRBJ2-1|TRBV12-5
TGTGCTAGTGGTAGAGGACTAGCGGATTACAATGAGCAGTTCTTC
CASGRGLADYNEQFF
>.|TRBD1|TRBJ2-7|TRBV27
TGTGCCAGCAGTCTAGACAGGGGCCCCTACGAGCAGTACTTC
CASSLDRGPYEQYF
>.|.|TRBJ1-3|TRBV28
TGTGCCAGCAACTCACCGCTGGCTGGAAACACCATATATTTT
CASNSPLAGNTIYF
>.|.|TRBJ1-5|TRBV5-6
TGTGCCAGCAGCTTCGGTTGGTTTAGCAATCAGCCCCAGCATTTT
CASSFGWFSNQPQHF
>.|TRBD2|TRBJ2-1|TRBV29-1
TGCAGCGGGCGAGAGCGGGAGGACCAATACAATGAGCAGTTCTTC
CSGREREDQYNEQFF
>once|.|TRBJ2-6|TRBV6-1
TGTGGGACAGCCGACTCTGGGGCCAACGTCCTGACTTTC
CGTADSGANVLTF
>.|.|TRBJ1-5|TRBV19
TGTGCCAGTAGTATATCAGGGAATCAGCCCCAGCATTTT
CASSISGNQPQHF
>.|TRBD2|TRBJ2-3|TRBV5-1
TGCGCCAGCAGCTTGGGACTAGCGGTCTACACAGATACGCAGTATTTT
CASSLGLAVYTDTQYF
>.|.|TRBJ2-2|TRBV19
TGTGCCAGTAACTGGGACACCGACACCGGGGAGCTGTTTTTT
CASNWDTDTGELFF
>.|TRBD1|TRBJ2-5|TRBV2
TGTGCCAGCACTCCGGGACAGGTTTCGTTGGAGACCCAGTACTTC
CASTPGQVSLETQYF
>.|.|TRBJ2-2|TRBV7-8
TGTGCCAGCAGCTTATCCGAGGCGCCAAACACCGGGGAGCTGTTTTTT
CASSLSEAPNTGELFF
>.|.|TRBJ2-1|TRBV4-2
TGTGCCAGCAGTCCCTTCGAGGGGGGGTACTACAATGAGCAGTTCTTC
CASSPFEGGYYNEQFF
>.|TRBD2|TRBJ2-2|TRBV5-6
TGTGCCAGCAGCCCGGGGGGGTCCGGGGAGCTGTTTTTT
CASSPGGSGELFF
>.|.|TRBJ2-7|TRBV10-3
TGTGCCATCAGTGAAGGGAGCTACGAGCAGTACTTC
CAISEGSYEQYF
>.|.|TRBJ2-7|TRBV11-2
TGTGCCACCATGGGAGAAGTTGTTCAGAGCTCCTACGAGCAGTACTTC
CATMGEVVQSSYEQYF
>.|.|TRBJ2-3|TRBV7-2
TGTGCCAGCAGCTTTGGAGGACCAGATACGCAGTATTTT
CASSFGGPDTQYF
>.|TRBD2|TRBJ2-1|TRBV7-2
TGTGCCAGCAGCACCGATAGCGGGGCATCCTACAATGAGCAGTTCTTC
CASSTDSGASYNEQFF
>.|.|TRBJ1-3|TRBV5-8
TGTGCCAGCAGCTTGGCCATCGGCTCTGGAAACACCATATATTTT
CASSLAIGSGNTIYF
>.|.|TRBJ2-1|TRBV7-9
TGTGCCAGCAGCTTATTAGTACGCAATGAGCAGTTCTTC
CASSLLVRNEQFF
>.|TRBD1|TRBJ2-7|TRBV9
TGTGCCAGCAGCCCATTAGATCGGGGGACAGGAACCGAGCAGTACTTC
CASSPLDRGTGTEQYF
>few|.|TRBJ2-5|TRBV10-2
TGCGCCAGCAGTGAGTCTAAAGAGACCCAGTACTTC
CASSESKETQYF
>once|TRBD1|TRBJ2-7|TRBV7-7
TGTGCCAGCAGCTTACGACAGGGGGCCTACGAGCAGTACTTC
CASSLRQGAYEQYF
>.|.|TRBJ2-1|TRBV28
TGTGCCAGCAGTTCTGGGGGCCAATCCTACAATGAGCAGTTCTTC
CASSSGGQSYNEQFF